The T cell receptor beta chain under discussion was sequenced for a study of T-cell reconstitution after alpha-beta-depleted transplantation in children. Unique molecular identifiers were incorporated during preparation of the TCRbeta library. In TCRdb, the PCR reads were re-called with MiXCR into one record per CDR3 protein. Of about 360,000 distinct CDR3 sequences listed, about 14% are singletons. Sequenced material: PBMCs, taken from the stem cell graft. The clonotype originates from a human donor who donated a stem cell graft to a child with Fanconi anemia.

CDR3 sequence: CASSYPPQGFRGYTF. DNA for the CDR3: TGTGCCAGCAGCTACCCACCTCAGGGTTTCCGGGGCTACACCTTC. V usage is TRBV7-9 and J usage is TRBJ1-2; D may be TRBD1 (5 bases). Germline V gives CDR1 SEHNR, CDR2 FQNEAQ (reference sequence). The CDR3 sequence is 15 residues long. The V and J ends lost 4 bases and 8 bases respectively, with 20 bases between them. The full variable domain, in which reference TRBV7-9 and TRBJ1-2 provide the parts outside the CDR3, is DTGVSQNPRHKITKRGQNVTFRCDPISEHNRLYWYRQTLGQGPEFLTYFQNEAQLEKSRLLSDRFSAERPKGSFSTLEIQRTEQGDSAMYLCASSYPPQGFRGYTFGSGTRLTVV.